Listed here are 22 T cell receptor beta chains from one sample, sequenced in a study of blood T cell repertoires in COVID-19. Sequencing used immunoSEQ multiplex PCR; TCRdb keeps in-frame clones, though not all of them. The sample contains over 200,000 clones, around 85% of which appear only once. The sample taken for sequencing was peripheral blood. These receptors were collected from a human donor in a cohort sampled during active COVID-19.

The rearrangement joins TRBV19 to TRBJ2-2; TRBD1 aligns across 8 bases. The V gene's germline CDR1 is LNHDA and CDR2 SQIVND (reference sequence). The CDR3 loop spans 16 amino acids. Trimming removed 5 bases from V and 4 bases from J; junction bases left unmatched: 9. The CDR3 bases are TGTGCCAGTAGTGATCTTCCGGGACAGGCCACCGGGGAGCTGTTTTTT. It is translated as CASSDLPGQATGELFF. Full variable domain (missing parts from reference TRBV19 and TRBJ2-2): DGGITQSPKYLFRKEGQNVTLSCEQNLNHDAMYWYRQDPGQGLRLIYYSQIVNDFQKGDIAEGYSVSREKKESFPLTVTSAQKNPTAFYLCASSDLPGQATGELFFGEGSRLTVL.

The CDR3 sequence: CASSEPDTNTGELFF. DNA for the CDR3: TGTGCCAGCAGTGAACCCGACACCAACACCGGGGAGCTGTTTTTT. V is TRBV25-1 and J is TRBJ2-2; D is undetermined. CDR3 length: 15 residues. Deletions cut 2 bases from V and 2 bases from J, with 9 bases between. Germline assignment: CDR1 MGHDK and CDR2 SYGVNS. The entire variable domain, with the rest obtained from reference TRBV25-1 and TRBJ2-2, is as follows: EADIYQTPRYLVIGTGKKITLECSQTMGHDKMYWYQQDPGMELHLIHYSYGVNSTEKGDLSSESTVSRIRTEHFPLTLESARPSHTSQYLCASSEPDTNTGELFFGEGSRLTVL.

This clone occurred once. The CDR3 sequence: CASSQDWEGYNEQFF. The CDR3 DNA sequence: TGTGCCAGCAGCCAAGACTGGGAGGGGTACAATGAGCAGTTCTTC. This chain joins TRBV4-2 and TRBJ2-1; 7 bases fit TRBD2. CDR3 size: 15 residues. Germline V gene sequence: CDR1 LGHNA, CDR2 YNFKEQ. V shed 0 bases and J 4 bases; nucleotides not matched to a gene: 3.

The rearrangement links TRBV27 to TRBJ2-2; the match to TRBD1 covers 12 bases. This CDR3 is built from 19 residues. Germline lookup yields CDR1 MNHEY and CDR2 SMNVEV (reference sequence). The DNA for the CDR3 is TGTCCCCCCAGTCCCGGGGGGGGACAGGGGGCGCTGGACACCGGGGAGCTGTTTTTT. Protein sequence: CPPSPGGGQGALDTGELFF.

The V gene is TRBV6-5, the J gene TRBJ1-4; TRBD1 matches at 7 bases. Germline values: CDR1 MNHEY, CDR2 SVGAGI. Trimming took 6 bases from V and 0 from J; bases not matched to a gene: 4. This CDR3 is 15 amino acids long. The CDR3 bases are TGTGCCAGCAGATTCGGACAGGCAACTAATGAAAAACTGTTTTTT. Translation gives CASRFGQATNEKLFF.

The rearrangement uses TRBV18 and TRBJ1-3; 7 bases map to TRBD1. V lost 1 base to trimming and J lost 4 bases; unmatched junction nucleotides: 4. Germline-derived CDR1 and CDR2 are KGHSH and LQKENI. The CDR3 covers 15 residues. CDR3 loop: CASSPRKGAGNTIYF. In DNA form, the CDR3 reads TGTGCCAGCTCACCACGAAAGGGGGCCGGAAACACCATATATTTT.

This chain links TRBV7-8 with TRBJ2-1, with 9 bases identical to TRBD1. Germline CDR1 reads SGHVS; CDR2 reads FQNEAQ. V lost 5 bases to trimming and J lost 2 bases; unmatched junction nucleotides: 4. The CDR3 consists of 15 residues. The CDR3 bases are TGTGCCAGCAGCAACCGACAGGGGGCCTACAATGAGCAGTTCTTC. Its protein product is CASSNRQGAYNEQFF.

The chain carries TRBV4-1 and TRBJ1-1; D ambiguous. The CDR3 extends over 14 amino acids. With 5 bases removed from V and 4 bases from J, the gap between germline ends came to 14 bases. Germline V gene sequence: CDR1 MGHRA, CDR2 YSYEKL. CDR3 protein: CASSWIESGTEAFF. The CDR3 nucleotides read TGCGCCAGCAGCTGGATAGAGTCGGGCACTGAAGCTTTCTTT.

This clone is a singleton in its sample. It may be a read error: a sequence one base away is much more abundant. The chain joins TRBV4-1 to TRBJ2-2; D may be TRBD2 (6 bases). CDR1 and CDR2 (germline): MGHRA, YSYEKL. The CDR3 contains 15 residues. The CDR3 DNA reads TGCGCCAGCAGCCGGGTCTCGGGAGACACCAGGGAGCTGTTTTTT. It specifies CASSRVSGDTRELFF.

This chain links TRBV28 with TRBJ2-7, with D tentatively TRBD2 (7 bases). CDR1 MDHEN and CDR2 SYDVKM come from the germline V gene. V lost 3 bases and J lost 5, with 14 bases in between. The CDR3 length is 14 residues. In DNA form, the CDR3 reads TGTGCCAGCAGTTTGGGAGGGGGGCAGAACGAGCAGTACTTC. Translation: CASSLGGGQNEQYF.

The sample holds one count of this clone. The gene calls are TRBV19 and TRBJ2-1; a weak D match, TRBD2 (5 bases). The germline V and J ends were trimmed by 6 bases and 0 bases, with 9 bases remaining between them. CDR3 length equals 14 residues. The germline gives CDR1 LNHDA, CDR2 SQIVND (reference sequence). The CDR3 coding sequence is TGTGCCAGTAGAGAGGGCTCCTCCTACAATGAGCAGTTCTTC. Translated, it gives CASREGSSYNEQFF.

This rearrangement joins TRBV4-1 to TRBJ2-1; TRBD2 matches 11 bases. Germline V gives CDR1 MGHRA, CDR2 YSYEKL. With 2 bases clipped from V and 2 bases from J, the junction kept 5 bases outside the gene matches. This CDR3 region has 17 residues. CDR3 nucleotides: TGCGCCAGCAGCCAACCATCTAGCGGGAGGACCTACAATGAGCAGTTCTTC. Residues: CASSQPSSGRTYNEQFF.

The chain recombines TRBV21-1 with TRBJ2-3; the DNA was not compared with TRBD2, the D call given in the table. TRBV21-1 is a recognized pseudogene. The CDR3 loop spans 16 amino acids. The chain's CDR3 is CASSKNKRENCNTQYF. Here the CDR3 DNA reads TGTGCCAGCAGCAAAAATAAGCGGGAGAACTGTAATACGCAGTATTTT.

This sequence joins TRBV28 and TRBJ2-5, with 13 bases that match TRBD2. Trimming at V came to 6 bases and at J to 4 bases, leaving 14 bases not matched to a gene. The CDR3 spans 18 residues. Germline V lookup: CDR1 MDHEN, CDR2 SYDVKM. The CDR3 nucleotides read TGTGCCAGCAGCCAGCTGGCACTAGCGGGAGGGCCCCGAGAGACCCAGTACTTC. This encodes CASSQLALAGGPRETQYF.

The J gene is TRBJ2-7, the V gene TRBV7-2, with 10 positions matching TRBD2. The germline V gene has CDR1 SGHTA and CDR2 FQGNSA. CDR3 length: 15 amino acids. Trimming cost V 5 bases and J 6 bases; bases outside gene matches: 10. CDR3 coding DNA: TGTGCCAGCAGCAAAGTGGCTAGCGGGAGAGGCGAGCAGTACTTC. It is translated as CASSKVASGRGEQYF.

The V and J genes are TRBV15 and TRBJ1-5, with D possibly being TRBD1 (5 bases). With 1 base removed from V and 4 bases from J, the gap between germline ends came to 11 bases. CDR3 length: 15 amino acids. Germline V gene data show CDR1 as LNHNV and CDR2 as YYDKDF (reference sequence). The CDR3 sequence: CATSRGAAGNQPQHF. The CDR3 region has the DNA TGTGCCACCAGCAGAGGGGCGGCAGGGAATCAGCCCCAGCATTTT.

This clone has only one observation. The CDR3 protein is CASSPTGIATNEKLFF. The CDR3 coding sequence is TGTGCCAGCTCACCGACAGGGATTGCAACTAATGAAAAACTGTTTTTT. The genes are TRBV18 and TRBJ1-4; 7 bases match TRBD1. The V segment lost 3 bases and the J segment 0 bases; nucleotides outside the gene matches: 4. This CDR3 region has 16 residues. Germline-derived CDR1 and CDR2 are KGHSH and LQKENI.

The rearrangement uses TRBV5-4 and TRBJ2-7; 7 bases are shared with TRBD2. The length of the CDR3 is 15 residues. CDR1 SGHNT and CDR2 YYREEE come from the germline V gene (reference sequence). The ends lost 1 base at V and 0 bases at J; junction bases unmatched: 4. In nucleotides, the CDR3 is TGTGCCAGCAGCTTGTCGGGAGGAAACTCCTACGAGCAGTACTTC. Its translation is CASSLSGGNSYEQYF.

This sequence joins TRBV28 and TRBJ2-5, with D maybe TRBD1 (5 bases). Germline-derived CDR1 and CDR2 are MDHEN and SYDVKM. The CDR3 loop spans 15 amino acids. V lost 5 bases to trimming and J lost 4 bases, with 17 bases between them. CDR3 DNA sequence: TGTGCCAGCAGTCCGGCATCAGGGATACGAGAGACCCAGTACTTC. This translates into CASSPASGIRETQYF.

This clone was seen only a few times. The CDR3 protein is CASREDRGRYEQYF. The DNA for the CDR3 is TGTGCCAGCAGGGAGGACAGGGGAAGGTACGAGCAGTACTTC. The chain has TRBV28 and TRBJ2-7; 9 nucleotides match TRBD1. The CDR3 length is 14 residues. Germline V CDR1 and CDR2: MDHEN, SYDVKM. Losses at the gene ends were 6 bases for V and 4 bases for J; bases not matched to a gene: 7.

The chain recombines TRBV21-1 with TRBJ2-7; the table's D call, TRBD2, has no DNA check behind it. TRBV21-1 is classified as a pseudogene. This CDR3 comprises 15 residues. CDR3 nucleotides: TGTGCCAGCAGCCCTCGGATTCGCGGCGTCTTCGAGCAGTACTTC. Encoded protein: CASSPRIRGVFEQYF.

The V call is TRBV7-9, the J call TRBJ1-4; weak D call: TRBD1 (6 bases). V dropped 5 bases and J dropped 7 bases, with 11 bases sitting between them. The CDR3 covers 13 residues. From germline, CDR1 is SEHNR and CDR2 FQNEAQ (reference sequence). The DNA of the CDR3 is TGTGCCAGCAGCCTTCAGGGGCGTGAAAAACTGTTTTTT. This gives the protein CASSLQGREKLFF.